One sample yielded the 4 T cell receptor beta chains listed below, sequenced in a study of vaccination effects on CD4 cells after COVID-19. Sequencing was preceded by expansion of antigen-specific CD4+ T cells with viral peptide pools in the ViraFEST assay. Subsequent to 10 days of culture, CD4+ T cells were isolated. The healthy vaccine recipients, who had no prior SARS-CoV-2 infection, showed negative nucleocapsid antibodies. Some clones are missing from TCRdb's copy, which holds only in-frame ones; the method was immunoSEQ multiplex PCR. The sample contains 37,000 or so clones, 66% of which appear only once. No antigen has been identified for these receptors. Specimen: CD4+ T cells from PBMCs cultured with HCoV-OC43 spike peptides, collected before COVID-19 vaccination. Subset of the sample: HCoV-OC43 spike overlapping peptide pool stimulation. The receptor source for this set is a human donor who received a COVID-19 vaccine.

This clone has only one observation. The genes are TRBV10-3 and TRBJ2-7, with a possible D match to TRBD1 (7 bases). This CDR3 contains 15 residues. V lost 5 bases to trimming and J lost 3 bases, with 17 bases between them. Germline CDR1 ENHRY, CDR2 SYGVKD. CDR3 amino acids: CAISLGQEGDYEQYF. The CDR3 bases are TGTGCCATCAGTCTCGGACAGGAGGGGGACTACGAGCAGTACTTC.

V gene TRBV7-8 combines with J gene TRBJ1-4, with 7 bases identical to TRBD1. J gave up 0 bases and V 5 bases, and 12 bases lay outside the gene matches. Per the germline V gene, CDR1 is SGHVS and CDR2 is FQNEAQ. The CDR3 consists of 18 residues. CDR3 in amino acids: CASSLGQVRHTTNEKLFF. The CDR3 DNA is TGTGCCAGCAGCCTCGGACAGGTCCGGCATACAACTAATGAAAAACTGTTTTTT.

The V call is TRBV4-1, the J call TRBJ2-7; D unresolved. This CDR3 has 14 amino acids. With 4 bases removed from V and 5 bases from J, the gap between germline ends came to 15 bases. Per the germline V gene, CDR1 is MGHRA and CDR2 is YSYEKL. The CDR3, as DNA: TGCGCCAGCAGCCCCCGACCGAGGAGCCACGAGCAGTACTTC. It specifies CASSPRPRSHEQYF.

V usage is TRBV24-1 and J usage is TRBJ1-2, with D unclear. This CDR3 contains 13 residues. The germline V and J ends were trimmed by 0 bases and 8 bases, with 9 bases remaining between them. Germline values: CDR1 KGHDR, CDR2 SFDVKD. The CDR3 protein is CATSDLEGRGYTF. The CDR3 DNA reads TGTGCCACCAGTGATTTGGAGGGAAGGGGCTACACCTTC.